This TCR beta chain was retrieved from a study of cytomegalovirus exposure and HLA in healthy donors. CDR3 length: 17 residues. CDR1 is SEHNR, CDR2 FQNEAQ, per germline (reference sequence). Trimming removed 1 base from V and 2 bases from J; junction bases left unmatched: 10. Researchers ran the PCR with 60 Vbeta and 13 Jbeta primers. The protocol was immunoSEQ multiplex PCR, while the TCRdb copy is restricted to in-frame clones and leaves out a portion. The top ten hold roughly 7% of the sample, which has about 160,000 clones, approximately 60% seen once. What was sequenced was PBMCs. The rearrangement uses TRBV7-9 and TRBJ1-1, with 7 bases aligning to TRBD1. This clonotype was sampled from a woman aged 60-75 years in good health and CMV-seropositive. The CDR3 DNA is TGTGCCAGCAGCTTAGGCAGGACAGGCCAATTTAACACTGAAGCTTTCTTT. Its protein is CASSLGRTGQFNTEAFF.